Following are 3 T cell receptor beta chains from one sample sequenced in a study of T-cell reconstitution after alpha-beta-depleted transplantation in children. Unique molecular identifiers were incorporated during preparation of the TCRbeta library. TCRdb ran MiXCR on the PCR reads and lists one entry per CDR3 protein. The table lists around 700,000 distinct CDR3 sequences, over 10% of them singletons. The sample was PBMCs, taken before TCRalphabeta/CD19-depleted stem cell transplant. The source of these receptors is a girl aged 2 to 10 with congenital amegakaryocytic thrombocytopenia, due to receive a stem cell transplant.

Concerning this clonotype itself: Lacking the conserved final phenylalanine or tryptophan, this CDR3 likely reflects a read error. The V gene is TRBV5-1, the J gene TRBJ1-5, with 9 bases aligning to TRBD1. The germline CDR1 and CDR2 sequences are SGHRS and YFSETQ. After removal of 3 bases from V and 4 bases from J, the junction contained 2 bases not matched to a gene. The CDR3 has 14 residues. CDR3 nucleotide sequence: TGCGCCAGCAGCTCCGGGACAGGGAATCAGCCCCAGCATTTA. It translates to CASSSGTGNQPQHL.

This clonotype was picked up a small number of times. The chain carries TRBV12-3 or TRBV12-4 and TRBJ2-1; 10 nucleotides agree with TRBD2. The CDR3 covers 14 residues. Losses at the gene ends were 9 bases for V and 5 bases for J; bases not matched to a gene: 7. The chain's CDR3 is CASSAGGPNNEQFF. CDR3 in DNA: TGTGCCAGTTCAGCGGGAGGGCCTAACAATGAGCAGTTCTTC.

This clonotype was recorded many times. V is TRBV5-1 and J is TRBJ2-6, with a possible D match to TRBD2 (6 bases). V lost 4 bases to trimming and J lost 3 bases, with 20 bases between them. CDR1 is SGHRS, CDR2 YFSETQ, per germline. The CDR3 consists of 18 residues. The CDR3 loop is CASSRLGGRSSGANVLTF. The CDR3 DNA follows: TGCGCCAGCAGCAGACTCGGGGGACGGTCAAGTGGGGCCAACGTCCTGACTTTC.